This T cell receptor beta chain was sequenced during a study of regulatory dendritic cells for organ transplantation. Points from the study as a whole: Regulatory dendritic cells appeared to expand memory CD8+ clones less than mature ones.

The V end was cut by 5 bases, the J end by 5 bases, with 19 bases between. The CDR3 has 17 amino acids. Germline V CDR1 and CDR2: SSHAT, FNYEAQ (reference sequence). Sorted subsets were CFSE-labeled and cultured less than 6 days with allogeneic dendritic cells. Using immunoSEQ multiplex PCR, the repertoire was profiled, and TCRdb retains in-frame clones only, with some absent. The sample records roughly 8,500 clones, 65% to 70% being singletons. Note on this clone: Antigen unknown.

The receptor's source is a human donor in good health. The sample consisted of memory CD4+ T cells from blood cultured with dendritic cells. The subset was: CD45RO+ memory T cells. The V and J genes are TRBV7-7 and TRBJ2-6; D uncertain. CDR3 in amino acids: CASSGRVPQSRANVLTF. As DNA, the CDR3 is TGTGCCAGCAGCGGGCGAGTGCCACAAAGTCGGGCCAACGTCCTGACTTTC.